Listed here are 10 T cell receptor beta chains from one sample, sequenced in a study of blood T cell repertoires in COVID-19. Repertoires were generated with immunoSEQ multiplex PCR, while TCRdb's copy carries only in-frame clones and drops some. This sample has roughly 250,000 clones, with roughly 80% found just once. Sequenced: peripheral blood. These TCRs come from a middle-aged woman with active or convalescent COVID-19.

As regards this clone: Other DNA sequences from this sample encode an identical CDR3 as well. This rearrangement joins TRBV7-3 to TRBJ1-1; no definite D call. The CDR3 extends over 13 amino acids. Germline V gene lookup returns CDR1 SGHTA and CDR2 FQGTGA. The V end lost 1 base, the J end lost 0 bases, and 3 bases lay between the germline ends. In DNA, the CDR3 is TGTGCCAGCAGCTTAAGCGTGAACACTGAAGCTTTCTTT. Translating gives CASSLSVNTEAFF.

V usage is TRBV18 and J usage is TRBJ1-6, with TRBD1 matching over 9 bases. The V gene's germline CDR1 is KGHSH and CDR2 LQKENI. With 1 base clipped from V and 8 bases from J, the junction kept 6 bases outside the gene matches. CDR3 length equals 16 residues. DNA for the CDR3: TGTGCCAGCTCACCACGGGGGACAGGGTTGGATTCACCCCTCCACTTT. Amino acid sequence: CASSPRGTGLDSPLHF. Drawing the rest from reference TRBV18 and TRBJ1-6, the complete variable domain is NAGVMQNPRHLVRRRGQEARLRCSPMKGHSHVYWYRQLPEEGLKFMVYLQKENIIDESGMPKERFSAEFPKEGPSILRIQQVVRGDSAAYFCASSPRGTGLDSPLHFGNGTRLTVT.

This chain links TRBV24-1 with TRBJ2-2, with 8 bases identical to TRBD1. V was clipped by 4 bases and J by 5 bases; unmatched bases: 8. The germline gives CDR1 KGHDR, CDR2 SFDVKD. CDR3 length: 16 residues. CDR3 coding DNA: TGTGCCACCAGTGACCCGATCCAGGGGGCAACCGGGGAGCTGTTTTTT. Its translation: CATSDPIQGATGELFF.

The chain carries TRBV10-3 and TRBJ1-2; TRBD1 agrees at 9 bases. The CDR3 covers 15 residues. J gave up 7 bases and V 3 bases, and 9 bases lay outside the gene matches. Per germline, CDR1 ENHRY and CDR2 SYGVKD. The CDR3 coding sequence is TGTGCCATCAGTGATGGGACAGGGTTAGTCTCTGGCTACACCTTC. This sequence encodes CAISDGTGLVSGYTF.

The V and J genes are TRBV30 and TRBJ2-7; 7 bases align to TRBD1. This CDR3 region has 13 residues. The trim removed 2 bases at V and 5 bases at J, leaving 6 bases unmatched. CDR1 and CDR2 (germline): GTSNPN, SVGIG (reference sequence). CDR3 residues: CAWSTGARDEQYF. The CDR3 region has the DNA TGTGCCTGGAGTACAGGGGCCAGAGACGAGCAGTACTTC.

The chain has TRBV28 and TRBJ1-2, with a tentative D call TRBD1 (6 bases). This CDR3 has 14 amino acids. V was cut by 4 bases and J by 5 bases, with 14 bases left in between. Germline CDR1 reads MDHEN; CDR2 reads SYDVKM. CDR3 sequence reads: CASSSIGTGYGYTF. As DNA, the CDR3 is TGTGCCAGCAGTTCAATAGGAACAGGGTATGGCTACACCTTC.

This clone occurred once. The chain joins TRBV6-5 to TRBJ1-4; the match to TRBD1 covers 7 bases. Trimming cost V 5 bases and J 7 bases; bases outside gene matches: 1. The germline V gene has CDR1 MNHEY and CDR2 SVGAGI. The CDR3 totals 12 residues. CDR3 protein: CASSTGAEKLFF. The CDR3 DNA reads as TGTGCCAGCAGTACAGGGGCTGAAAAACTGTTTTTT.

This rearrangement joins TRBV7-6 to TRBJ1-2; D is possibly TRBD1 (5 bases). CDR3 size: 13 residues. V was cut by 5 bases and J by 4 bases, with 11 bases left in between. Germline CDR1 is SGHVS and CDR2 is FNYEAQ. For the CDR3, the DNA is TGTGCCAGCAGCCTACAGGTGGGCTATGGCTACACCTTC. The encoded protein is CASSLQVGYGYTF.

The chain joins TRBV6-5 to TRBJ1-5; 7 nucleotides match TRBD1. The CDR3 has 15 residues. Germline trimming cut 5 bases from V and 1 base from J; bases unmatched to any gene: 5. CDR1 and CDR2 (germline): MNHEY, SVGAGI. In nucleotides, the CDR3 is TGTGCCAGCAGTCTTACAGGGGCGAGCAATCAGCCCCAGCATTTT. Translation: CASSLTGASNQPQHF.

The genes are TRBV5-6 and TRBJ1-1, with unresolved D. Germline loops: CDR1 SGHDT, CDR2 YYEEEE. The V end lost 3 bases, the J end lost 3 bases, and 3 bases lay between the germline ends. The CDR3 is made up of 11 amino acids. CDR3 DNA sequence: TGTGCCAGCAGCTCCTACACTGAAGCTTTCTTT. Translating it yields CASSSYTEAFF.